This T cell receptor (beta chain) was captured in a study of cytomegalovirus exposure and HLA in healthy donors. Study conclusions and caveats: In vitro experiments confirmed that a few CMV-associated chains were specific for CMV antigens. Investigators reported more than 150 TCR beta chains as tied to cytomegalovirus. The study had only CMV serostatus as immune exposure information. Most TCR sequences were rare, but some public TCRs occurred in many donors.

The study ran its PCR with 60 Vbeta and 13 Jbeta primers. The protocol was immunoSEQ multiplex PCR, while the TCRdb copy is restricted to in-frame clones and leaves out a portion. The table has about 140,000 clones, less than 10% seen once. The table lists this clone with a few counts. What it binds is unknown. Sequencing input: PBMCs. The receptor's source is a male donor in good health and CMV-seronegative.

The CDR3 loop reads CASSYRGRDAEAFF. In nucleotides, the CDR3 is TGTGCCAGCAGTTACAGGGGAAGGGATGCTGAAGCTTTCTTT. The chain recombines TRBV5-4 with TRBJ1-1, with 7 nucleotides matching TRBD1. Germline CDR1 SGHNT, CDR2 YYREEE (reference sequence). J gave up 6 bases and V 5 bases, and 10 bases lay outside the gene matches. The CDR3 runs 14 residues.